Presented here are 31 T cell receptor beta chains from one specimen sequenced in a study of cytomegalovirus exposure and HLA in healthy donors (TCRdb year 2017). Libraries were prepared through the immunoSEQ multiplex PCR assay. TCRdb took over this immuneACCESS table, retaining in-frame rearrangements with V and J assigned. Such tables are incomplete; in checked studies, under half of the missing clones stem from an unresolved V gene, and the remainder is unexplained. Counted in this sample were about 280,000 clones; roughly 90% of them appeared once. Of the sample, roughly 1% falls within the top ten clones. Sequencing was carried out using PBMCs. These receptors were obtained from a woman aged 18-35 years in good health and CMV-seronegative.

This chain links TRBV5-4 with TRBJ2-7, with TRBD2 identical over 8 bases. This CDR3 is 16 amino acids long. Germline CDR1 is SGHNT and CDR2 is YYREEE (reference sequence). V lost 4 bases and J lost 0; bases outside the gene matches: 9. The CDR3 here is CASSPTRGALSYEQYF. DNA for the CDR3: TGTGCCAGCAGCCCCACGCGGGGGGCTCTCTCCTACGAGCAGTACTTC.

CDR3 in amino acids: CSAASINEQFF. CDR3 DNA: TGCAGTGCTGCTAGTATCAATGAGCAGTTCTTC. The V gene is TRBV20-1, the J gene TRBJ2-1; D gene unclear. V lost 5 bases and J lost 6, with 8 bases in between. The CDR3 has 11 amino acids. Per the germline V gene, CDR1 is DFQATT and CDR2 is SNEGSKA (reference sequence).

The chain is built from TRBV28 and TRBJ1-2; 12 bases fit TRBD1. The germline V gene encodes CDR1 MDHEN and CDR2 SYDVKM. The V segment lost 4 bases and the J segment 6 bases; nucleotides outside the gene matches: 12. There are 17 residues in the CDR3. CDR3 sequence: CASSSSWDRGRTDGYTF. The CDR3 bases are TGTGCCAGCAGTTCCTCTTGGGACAGGGGGCGAACTGATGGCTACACCTTC.

V usage is TRBV5-6 and J usage is TRBJ1-5; D is perhaps TRBD1 (6 bases). Germline CDR1 and CDR2: SGHDT and YYEEEE. This CDR3 contains 14 residues. V was trimmed by 3 bases and J by 6 bases, leaving 13 bases between them. The CDR3 here is CASSSYRAAQPQHF. DNA of the CDR3: TGTGCCAGCAGCTCGTACAGGGCCGCTCAGCCCCAGCATTTT.

The chain carries TRBV11-3 and TRBJ2-1, with no clear D. Germline CDR1 and CDR2: SGHNT and YENEEA. The CDR3 runs 15 residues. V was trimmed by 5 bases and J by 0 bases, leaving 11 bases between them. The chain's CDR3 is CASSPPDSSYNEQFF. CDR3 DNA sequence: TGTGCCAGCAGCCCCCCCGATAGCTCCTACAATGAGCAGTTCTTC.

The V call is TRBV6-6, the J call TRBJ2-1, with 7 bases fitting TRBD1. Germline trimming cut 2 bases from V and 5 bases from J; bases unmatched to any gene: 3. CDR1 and CDR2 (germline): MNHNY, SVGAGI (reference sequence). The CDR3 contains 14 residues. CDR3 sequence (DNA): TGTGCCAGCAGTTACGGGACAGCTAACAATGAGCAGTTCTTC. Its protein is CASSYGTANNEQFF.

This chain uses TRBV27 with TRBJ2-3; the match to TRBD2 covers 7 bases. Unmatched junction bases numbered 14, after V lost 2 bases and J lost 0 bases. The CDR3 length is 19 residues. Looked up from germline, CDR1 is MNHEY and CDR2 is SMNVEV (reference sequence). CDR3 nucleotides: TGTGCCAGCAGTTTAACGATACGAGGGACTACCTCTAGCACAGATACGCAGTATTTT. It is translated as CASSLTIRGTTSSTDTQYF.

The chain combines TRBV18 with TRBJ2-7, with 8 positions matching TRBD2. Germline trimming cut 3 bases from V and 0 bases from J; bases unmatched to any gene: 4. The CDR3 has 15 amino acids. Per the germline V gene, CDR1 is KGHSH and CDR2 is LQKENI. This chain's CDR3 is CASSPVAGSSYEQYF. CDR3 coding DNA: TGTGCCAGCTCACCCGTAGCGGGAAGCTCCTACGAGCAGTACTTC.

This clone was recorded only once. The chain has TRBV29-1 and TRBJ2-1, with 7 bases matching TRBD1. Germline lookup yields CDR1 SQVTM and CDR2 ANQGSEA. V dropped 6 bases and J dropped 6; count of bases not matched to a gene: 5. The CDR3 is made up of 12 amino acids. The CDR3 bases are TGCAGCGTAACAGGGGATTTCAATGAGCAGTTCTTC. This codes for CSVTGDFNEQFF.

This clone occurred a few times. The gene calls are TRBV19 and TRBJ2-7, with TRBD2 as a possible D gene (6 bases). V was pared by 4 bases and J by 6 bases, with 19 bases between. From germline, CDR1 is LNHDA and CDR2 SQIVND (reference sequence). CDR3 length: 15 residues. CDR3 in amino acids: CASSTPGTERPEQYF. The CDR3 region has the DNA TGTGCCAGTAGTACACCCGGGACTGAAAGGCCCGAGCAGTACTTC.

The rearrangement uses TRBV5-1 and TRBJ2-5, with D maybe TRBD2 (5 bases). CDR1 is SGHRS and CDR2 is YFSETQ in the germline V gene. V was clipped by 0 bases and J by 2 bases, with 11 bases between them. This CDR3 has 15 amino acids. The CDR3 bases are TGCGCCAGCAGCTTGGTTGGCAGCGGTCAAGAGACCCAGTACTTC. Amino acid sequence: CASSLVGSGQETQYF.

CDR3 DNA: TGTGCCAGCAGTTGGGGGGAAAATAGCGAGTACTTC. Its protein product is CASSWGENSEYF. The gene calls are TRBV6-6 and TRBJ2-7, with D possibly being TRBD2 (6 bases). The CDR3 is 12 residues long. With 4 bases removed from V and 11 bases from J, the gap between germline ends came to 15 bases. In germline, CDR1 is MNHNY, CDR2 SVGAGI (reference sequence).

A word on this clone: This CDR3 is also generated by other DNA sequences in the sample. The chain joins TRBV5-1 to TRBJ1-1, with unresolved D. This CDR3 is built from 13 residues. Germline values: CDR1 SGHRS, CDR2 YFSETQ. Trimming removed 4 bases from V and 0 bases from J, with 7 bases in between. This CDR3 is CASSAGLNTEAFF. The CDR3 DNA sequence: TGCGCCAGCAGCGCGGGTTTGAACACTGAAGCTTTCTTT.

This clone was observed a few times. V is TRBV27 and J is TRBJ1-5; no clear D. CDR3 length: 15 residues. The V end was cut by 5 bases, the J end by 1 base, with 12 bases between. In germline, CDR1 is MNHEY, CDR2 SMNVEV (reference sequence). In DNA, the CDR3 is TGTGCCAGCAGTCCCCGCGTATACAGCAATCAGCCCCAGCATTTT. As protein: CASSPRVYSNQPQHF.

The gene calls are TRBV28 and TRBJ1-5, with D perhaps matching TRBD1 (6 bases). The CDR3 is 16 residues long. CDR1 MDHEN and CDR2 SYDVKM come from the germline V gene. Trimming took 6 bases from V and 0 from J, leaving 15 bases between them. The CDR3 here is CASSYGTLDSNQPQHF. The CDR3 coding sequence is TGTGCCAGCAGCTACGGGACACTTGATAGCAATCAGCCCCAGCATTTT.

This sequence joins TRBV2 and TRBJ1-5; possibly TRBD1 for D (5 bases). This CDR3 is 14 amino acids long. Looked up from germline, CDR1 is SNHLY and CDR2 is FYNNEI. The V and J ends lost 7 bases and 5 bases respectively, with 15 bases between them. The CDR3 sequence: CASTDSFPDQPQHF. CDR3 DNA sequence: TGTGCCAGCACCGACAGTTTTCCCGATCAGCCCCAGCATTTT.

This sequence joins TRBV28 and TRBJ1-5; D may be TRBD1 (6 bases). This CDR3 region has 14 residues. Trimming left V 7 bases short and J 7 bases short, with 17 bases between. Germline V gene lookup returns CDR1 MDHEN and CDR2 SYDVKM. CDR3 residues: CASTWGGQGQPQHF. As DNA, the CDR3 is TGTGCCAGCACCTGGGGGGGGCAAGGGCAGCCCCAGCATTTT.

The chain links TRBV6-5 to TRBJ2-1; tentative D call: TRBD2 (5 bases). V lost 6 bases to trimming and J lost 7 bases, with 16 bases between them. The CDR3 runs 14 residues. Germline values: CDR1 MNHEY, CDR2 SVGAGI. CDR3 DNA sequence: TGTGCCAGCAGAAAGAGTGGGAGAACTAATGAGCAGTTCTTC. Protein product: CASRKSGRTNEQFF.

This chain uses TRBV5-1 with TRBJ2-7, with 16 bases aligning to TRBD2. Per the germline V gene, CDR1 is SGHRS and CDR2 is YFSETQ. The CDR3 extends over 17 amino acids. Trimming removed 4 bases from V and 6 bases from J; junction bases left unmatched: 10. CDR3 sequence (DNA): TGCGCCAGCAGCAAGGGACTAGCGGGAGGGAAGGTGTCCGAGCAGTACTTC. Its protein product is CASSKGLAGGKVSEQYF.

This clone turned up a few times. The chain recombines TRBV11-2 with TRBJ2-7; unclear D gene. This CDR3 comprises 17 residues. Germline V gene lookup returns CDR1 SGHAT and CDR2 FQNNGV. The V end lost 0 bases, the J end lost 2 bases, and 17 bases lay between the germline ends. CDR3 sequence: CASSLDLPPRAAYEQYF. The CDR3 region has the DNA TGTGCCAGCAGCTTAGACCTCCCGCCGCGAGCCGCCTACGAGCAGTACTTC.

This clone appeared a few times. The chain combines TRBV2 with TRBJ1-1, with D tentatively TRBD1 (5 bases). V lost 5 bases and J 1 base, leaving 8 bases between the germline ends. The CDR3 runs 13 residues. The germline CDR1 and CDR2 sequences are SNHLY and FYNNEI. The CDR3 region has the DNA TGTGCCAGCAGTACAGGCGAGAACACTGAAGCTTTCTTT. It codes for CASSTGENTEAFF.

The genes are TRBV28 and TRBJ2-1; 7 bases map to TRBD1. This CDR3 contains 14 residues. V gave up 3 bases and J gave up 3 bases; unmatched junction bases: 2. The V gene's germline CDR1 is MDHEN and CDR2 SYDVKM. The CDR3 DNA follows: TGTGCCAGCAGTTTCGGGACAGTCTACAATGAGCAGTTCTTC. Residues: CASSFGTVYNEQFF.

This clone has more than one count but fewer than ten. The rearrangement uses TRBV18 and TRBJ1-1; D call uncertain. Per germline, CDR1 KGHSH and CDR2 LQKENI. This CDR3 contains 18 residues. Trimming removed 0 bases from V and 6 bases from J, with 23 bases in between. This CDR3 is CASSPPGKNIGRAPEAFF. In nucleotides, the CDR3 is TGTGCCAGCTCACCACCGGGCAAAAACATCGGTAGAGCTCCTGAAGCTTTCTTT. Full variable domain (missing parts from reference TRBV18 and TRBJ1-1): NAGVMQNPRHLVRRRGQEARLRCSPMKGHSHVYWYRQLPEEGLKFMVYLQKENIIDESGMPKERFSAEFPKEGPSILRIQQVVRGDSAAYFCASSPPGKNIGRAPEAFFGQGTRLTVV.

The chain recombines TRBV4-1 with TRBJ2-3, with D uncertain. Trimming removed 1 base from V and 5 bases from J, with 10 bases in between. This CDR3 is 14 amino acids long. Germline CDR1 and CDR2: MGHRA and YSYEKL. CDR3 in amino acids: CASSQGQLIDTQYF. DNA of the CDR3: TGCGCCAGCAGCCAAGGCCAACTAATAGATACGCAGTATTTT.

V usage is TRBV29-1 and J usage is TRBJ1-4; 7 bases align to TRBD1. Germline CDR1 and CDR2: SQVTM and ANQGSEA. V trimming: 6 bases; J trimming: 3 bases; junction bases outside the gene matches: 7. This CDR3 is built from 14 residues. The CDR3 is CSVSPGTANEKLFF. The CDR3 coding sequence is TGCAGCGTAAGTCCCGGGACAGCTAATGAAAAACTGTTTTTT.

This clone was detected only once. The rearrangement joins TRBV6-5 to TRBJ2-5, with 14 bases that match TRBD2. Germline CDR1 and CDR2: MNHEY and SVGAGI. There are 15 residues in the CDR3. After removal of 2 bases from V and 7 bases from J, the junction contained 3 bases not matched to a gene. The CDR3 region is CASSYGTSGSVTQYF. CDR3 nucleotides: TGTGCCAGCAGTTACGGGACTAGCGGGAGTGTGACCCAGTACTTC.

The rearrangement links TRBV18 to TRBJ1-5; D remains ambiguous. Germline lookup yields CDR1 KGHSH and CDR2 LQKENI. V was trimmed by 3 bases and J by 0 bases, leaving 9 bases between them. The CDR3 totals 15 residues. The CDR3 sequence: CASSPGYDSNQPQHF. The CDR3 DNA follows: TGTGCCAGCTCACCCGGGTACGATAGCAATCAGCCCCAGCATTTT.

The chain joins TRBV28 to TRBJ1-5; D is possibly TRBD1 (6 bases). With 6 bases removed from V and 6 bases from J, the gap between germline ends came to 12 bases. The CDR3 covers 13 residues. Germline V gene sequence: CDR1 MDHEN, CDR2 SYDVKM. Here the CDR3 reads CASSSTGIQPQHF. Here the CDR3 DNA reads TGTGCCAGCAGCTCAACAGGGATTCAGCCCCAGCATTTT.

The chain links TRBV5-6 to TRBJ2-7; 9 bases fit TRBD1. Trimming cost V 4 bases and J 5 bases; bases outside gene matches: 10. Germline V lookup: CDR1 SGHDT, CDR2 YYEEEE. The CDR3 is 15 residues long. The CDR3 spells CASSATGTGRNEQYF. The DNA for the CDR3 is TGTGCCAGCAGCGCGACCGGGACAGGGCGTAACGAGCAGTACTTC.

The chain employs TRBV9 and TRBJ2-7, with D perhaps TRBD2 (6 bases). The length of the CDR3 is 14 residues. The germline V gene encodes CDR1 SGDLS and CDR2 YYNGEE. Trimming took 2 bases from V and 0 from J, leaving 9 bases between them. Here the CDR3 reads CASSVFGSSYEQYF. CDR3 nucleotides: TGTGCCAGCAGCGTGTTCGGGAGCTCCTACGAGCAGTACTTC.

CDR3: CASSFFLAANGELFF. The CDR3 DNA reads TGTGCCAGCAGTTTTTTCCTAGCTGCTAACGGGGAGCTGTTTTTT. The rearrangement links TRBV28 to TRBJ2-2; tentatively, D is TRBD2 (5 bases). This CDR3 is built from 15 residues. V was pared by 3 bases and J by 7 bases, with 15 bases between. The germline V gene has CDR1 MDHEN and CDR2 SYDVKM.